The 10 T cell receptor beta chains below were found in one sample sequenced in a study of read filtering for tumor transcriptome and immune sequencing. From roughly 390 ng of RNA, a library with molecular barcoded alpha/delta and beta/gamma adaptors was made. TCRdb re-called the reads with MiXCR, one entry per CDR3 protein. The sample consists of about 57,000 distinct CDR3 sequences, more than 20% of them appearing once. Material: a population of CD138-negative cells sorted from bone marrow. The origin of the receptors is a donor at least 40 years old with multiple myeloma.

In its sample, this clonotype was seen many times. The V gene is TRBV19, the J gene TRBJ1-5, with D possibly being TRBD1 (5 bases). Looked up from germline, CDR1 is LNHDA and CDR2 is SQIVND (reference sequence). V was trimmed by 8 bases and J by 1 base, leaving 12 bases between them. The CDR3 extends over 14 amino acids. CDR3 bases: TGTGCCAGTGATACCCGGGACAGCAATCAGCCCCAGCATTTT. This translates into CASDTRDSNQPQHF.

The sample holds many counts of this clonotype. The genes are TRBV3-1 and TRBJ2-1, with 11 positions matching TRBD2. With 4 bases clipped from V and 8 bases from J, the junction kept 10 bases outside the gene matches. Germline CDR1 LGHDT, CDR2 YNNKEL (reference sequence). CDR3 length: 16 amino acids. The CDR3 DNA reads TGTGCCAGCAGCCTTTGGGCTAGCGGGGGGCGGGATGAGCAGTTCTTC. Protein: CASSLWASGGRDEQFF.

This clonotype was seen repeatedly, ten times or more. The chain has TRBV29-1 and TRBJ1-1; possible D gene TRBD1, 5 bases. The CDR3 runs 12 residues. V was shortened by 6 bases and J by 1 base, with 9 bases between the two germline ends. Looked up from germline, CDR1 is SQVTM and CDR2 is ANQGSEA. The CDR3 loop is CSVWDGNTEAFF. CDR3 nucleotides: TGCAGCGTGTGGGACGGGAACACTGAAGCTTTCTTT.

This clonotype was detected ten times or more. The chain carries TRBV20-1 and TRBJ2-3; TRBD2 aligns across 9 bases. The CDR3 is 15 amino acids. V dropped 0 bases and J dropped 5; count of bases not matched to a gene: 6. Germline loops: CDR1 DFQATT, CDR2 SNEGSKA (reference sequence). The CDR3 sequence: CSARDQREVGDTQYF. CDR3 coding DNA: TGCAGTGCTAGAGATCAGCGGGAGGTGGGAGATACGCAGTATTTT.

Note on this clonotype: A read error may be the cause here, since a much bigger clone is one base away. V usage is TRBV30 and J usage is TRBJ1-5, with D possibly matching TRBD1 (6 bases). Trimming cost V 8 bases and J 3 bases, with 14 bases left between them. The CDR3 sequence is 13 residues long. The germline V gene has CDR1 GTSNPN and CDR2 SVGIG (reference sequence). The CDR3 is CARGQEHNQPQHF. The CDR3 nucleotides read TGTGCCCGGGGGCAGGAGCACAATCAGCCCCAGCATTTT.

Many counts were recorded for this clonotype. This chain connects TRBV28 to TRBJ2-4, with 7 bases that match TRBD2. This CDR3 spans 16 amino acids. J gave up 8 bases and V 6 bases, and 16 bases lay outside the gene matches. The germline gives CDR1 MDHEN, CDR2 SYDVKM. CDR3 region: CASSLAGRGRSDIQYF. The CDR3 region has the DNA TGTGCCAGCAGCCTGGCGGGGAGGGGCCGGTCTGACATTCAGTACTTC.

J is TRBJ1-5 and V is TRBV6-5, with 9 positions matching TRBD1. Trimming took 7 bases from V and 4 from J; bases not matched to a gene: 5. CDR3 length equals 14 residues. Germline V gives CDR1 MNHEY, CDR2 SVGAGI. The CDR3 is CASMGQGLNQPQHF. The CDR3 coding sequence is TGTGCCAGCATGGGACAGGGATTAAATCAGCCCCAGCATTTT.

This clonotype was seen at least ten times. The rearrangement joins TRBV29-1 to TRBJ2-1, with D perhaps matching TRBD1 (6 bases). V gave up 1 base and J gave up 9 bases, with 13 bases separating them. The CDR3 runs to 13 residues. Germline CDR1 is SQVTM and CDR2 is ANQGSEA. The CDR3 sequence: CSVEASGDGEQFF. The CDR3 DNA reads as TGCAGCGTTGAAGCCTCAGGGGATGGTGAGCAGTTCTTC.

The chain links TRBV6-1 to TRBJ1-2; D is ambiguous. This CDR3 spans 13 amino acids. The ends were cut back, 1 base at V and 4 bases at J, with 7 bases in the middle. Germline V CDR1 and CDR2: MNHNS, SASEGT. CDR3 nucleotides: TGTGCCAGCAGTGAAGGGTCGTTCTATGGCTACACCTTC. Its translation: CASSEGSFYGYTF.

There are a few counts of this clonotype. The DNA of the CDR3 is TGCGCCAGCAGCCCCCAGGGGTCGCCGAACACTGAAGCTTTCTTT. Translated, it gives CASSPQGSPNTEAFF. The chain combines TRBV5-1 with TRBJ1-1; the D gene is possibly TRBD1 (6 bases). V was trimmed by 4 bases and J by 1 base, leaving 14 bases between them. Germline loops: CDR1 SGHRS, CDR2 YFSETQ. This CDR3 contains 15 residues. Using reference TRBV5-1 and TRBJ1-1 for the parts outside the CDR3, the full variable domain is KAGVTQTPRYLIKTRGQQVTLSCSPISGHRSVSWYQQTPGQGLQFLFEYFSETQRNKGNFPGRFSGRQFSNSRSEMNVSTLELGDSALYLCASSPQGSPNTEAFFGQGTRLTVV.